This TCR beta chain was retrieved from a study of blood T cells in healthy people across ages. Next came a second PCR, run for roughly 6 to 11 cycles, which used a sample-barcoded 5' primer along with a J-beta primer mix. Using its own MiXCR run on the 5' RACE reads, TCRdb lists one record per CDR3 protein. The sample lists approximately 820,000 distinct CDR3 sequences, approximately 44% occurring once. The study, taken as a whole, reports: The donors' CMV status was not determined, possibly confounding changes in expanded clonotypes.

V gave up 0 bases and J gave up 8 bases, with 22 bases separating them. CDR3 size: 17 residues. Germline CDR1 and CDR2: MNHEY and SVGAGI. Remarks on this clonotype: Its target is not known.

The source of this sequence is a man aged 60-69 years in good health. The rearrangement links TRBV6-5 to TRBJ1-2, with D perhaps TRBD1 (5 bases). The sequencing input was blood. The CDR3 DNA reads TGTGCCAGCAGTTACTCGACAGCGGAGACACGTCTTCGCGGCTACACCTTC. Its translation: CASSYSTAETRLRGYTF.